These 23 T cell receptor beta chains share one sample of origin, sequenced in a study of T-cell reconstitution after alpha-beta-depleted transplantation in children. During its preparation, the TCRbeta library received unique molecular identifiers. TCRdb fed the PCR reads into MiXCR, producing one record per CDR3 protein. This repertoire shows approximately 500,000 distinct CDR3 sequences, more than 9% found once; its top ten account for just over 2%. Specimen: PBMCs, collected before TCRalphabeta/CD19-depleted stem cell transplant. The receptors were gathered from a child under 10 years old with inherited bone marrow failure, due to receive a stem cell transplant.

This clonotype was seen at least ten times. The chain's CDR3 is CASSLAEGGDETQYF. Written as DNA, the CDR3 is TGTGCCAGCAGCTTAGCGGAAGGGGGCGACGAGACCCAGTACTTC. The V call is TRBV7-9, the J call TRBJ2-5; 7 nucleotides agree with TRBD1. With 0 bases clipped from V and 5 bases from J, the junction kept 6 bases outside the gene matches. The CDR3 length is 15 residues. Germline loops: CDR1 SEHNR, CDR2 FQNEAQ (reference sequence).

Ten or more counts support this clonotype. The rearrangement uses TRBV2 and TRBJ1-2; no definite D call. Germline values: CDR1 SNHLY, CDR2 FYNNEI. CDR3 length: 12 amino acids. V was shortened by 6 bases and J by 7 bases, with 12 bases between the two germline ends. The CDR3 loop is CASRVGGFGYTF. In DNA form, the CDR3 reads TGTGCCAGCAGAGTTGGAGGTTTTGGCTACACCTTC.

The genes are TRBV3-1 and TRBJ2-1; no clear D gene. CDR1 is LGHDT and CDR2 is YNNKEL in the germline V gene (reference sequence). The CDR3 covers 15 residues. Between the trimmed V and J ends, which lost 0 bases and 4 bases, there was a span of 10 bases. CDR3 in DNA: TGTGCCAGCAGCCAAGAACTGTGGGCGTACAATGAGCAGTTCTTC. Residues: CASSQELWAYNEQFF.

Only a few counts were recorded for this clonotype. CDR3 in DNA: TGTGCCAGCAGCCGGGGGCCTACAGGGGGTGAGCAGTTCTTC. It codes for CASSRGPTGGEQFF. The chain recombines TRBV7-2 with TRBJ2-1, with 8 positions matching TRBD1. The V gene's germline CDR1 is SGHTA and CDR2 FQGNSA. The CDR3 contains 14 residues. V trimming: 5 bases; J trimming: 9 bases; junction bases outside the gene matches: 9.

The chain couples TRBV29-1 to TRBJ1-1, with a possible D match to TRBD1 (5 bases). From germline, CDR1 is SQVTM and CDR2 ANQGSEA. The CDR3 is 17 amino acids. V was pared by 3 bases and J by 1 base, with 21 bases between. CDR3 loop: CSVEGLRAGTGNTEAFF. As DNA, the CDR3 is TGCAGCGTTGAGGGTCTTAGGGCCGGGACGGGGAACACTGAAGCTTTCTTT.

This clonotype was recorded a few times. The V and J genes are TRBV5-6 and TRBJ2-2; D is possibly TRBD1 (6 bases). V was clipped by 3 bases and J by 3 bases, with 18 bases between them. From germline, CDR1 is SGHDT and CDR2 YYEEEE. This CDR3 is built from 17 residues. This CDR3 is CASSSRGSGRDTGELFF. The CDR3 DNA follows: TGTGCCAGCAGCTCGAGGGGGTCGGGACGGGACACCGGGGAGCTGTTTTTT.

Note on this clonotype: Sequence at one end of the junction differs from germline and may be a read error. This chain joins TRBV4-2 and TRBJ1-4, with D unresolved. Germline lookup yields CDR1 LGHNA and CDR2 YNFKEQ. This CDR3 is 17 amino acids long. Here the CDR3 DNA reads TGTGCCGGCAGCCAAGGGAAGACACTTGCAACTAATGAAAAACTGTTTTTT. Protein product: CAGSQGKTLATNEKLFF.

This clonotype was observed at least ten times. The genes are TRBV27 and TRBJ1-1; possibly TRBD1 for D (6 bases). Trimming stripped 5 bases from V and 11 bases from J, with 18 bases between. The CDR3 is 13 residues long. Germline V lookup: CDR1 MNHEY, CDR2 SMNVEV (reference sequence). As DNA, the CDR3 is TGTGCCAGCAGTCCAGAGCGAGGGGGGGAGGCTTTCTTT. Encoded protein: CASSPERGGEAFF.

The rearrangement links TRBV5-4 to TRBJ2-3; no firm D call. The CDR3 is 16 amino acids. Germline V CDR1 and CDR2: SGHNT, YYREEE (reference sequence). Trimming took off 0 bases at V and 4 bases at J, with 15 bases between the two ends. The CDR3 bases are TGTGCCAGCAGCTTGGCCCCACCACCCCACCCAGATACGCAGTATTTT. Its translation is CASSLAPPPHPDTQYF.

This clonotype was found a few times. The chain links TRBV30 to TRBJ1-1; no clear D gene. The CDR3 consists of 10 residues. Germline V gives CDR1 GTSNPN, CDR2 SVGIG (reference sequence). V was clipped by 5 bases and J by 11 bases, with 12 bases between them. CDR3 sequence (DNA): TGTGCCTGGGAAACCCTAGACGCTTTCTTT. Protein sequence: CAWETLDAFF.

This clonotype has at least ten counts. J is TRBJ2-2 and V is TRBV20-1; D gene unclear. Trimming cost V 7 bases and J 0 bases, with 6 bases left between them. Germline CDR1 reads DFQATT; CDR2 reads SNEGSKA (reference sequence). CDR3 length: 12 amino acids. Written as DNA, the CDR3 is TGCAGTGTCTTCGCGAACACCGGGGAGCTGTTTTTT. Protein product: CSVFANTGELFF.

This clonotype was seen at least ten times. The rearrangement joins TRBV11-2 to TRBJ1-2, with no clear D. With 1 base removed from V and 4 bases from J, the gap between germline ends came to 7 bases. This CDR3 is 13 amino acids long. Germline loops: CDR1 SGHAT, CDR2 FQNNGV. CDR3 in DNA: TGTGCCAGCAGCTTAGGGAGGGTCTATGGCTACACCTTC. It is translated as CASSLGRVYGYTF.

This clonotype was seen many times. The chain couples TRBV6-2 or TRBV6-3 to TRBJ1-3, with D possibly matching TRBD1 (6 bases). The CDR3 has 17 amino acids. From germline, CDR1 is MNHEY and CDR2 SVGEGT. Deletions cut 1 base from V and 0 bases from J, with 13 bases between. The CDR3 DNA reads as TGTGCCAGCAGTTACTACCCGGACAGCAGCTCTGGAAACACCATATATTTT. Protein sequence: CASSYYPDSSSGNTIYF.

This clonotype was found many times. The V gene is TRBV11-2, the J gene TRBJ2-1; 8 nucleotides line up with TRBD2. V dropped 1 base and J dropped 5; count of bases not matched to a gene: 4. The CDR3 runs to 15 residues. Germline values: CDR1 SGHAT, CDR2 FQNNGV. This chain's CDR3 is CASSLVLAVNNEQFF. The CDR3 nucleotides read TGTGCCAGCAGCTTAGTACTAGCGGTAAACAATGAGCAGTTCTTC.

This clonotype was seen ten or more times. The rearrangement joins TRBV7-2 to TRBJ2-7, with D possibly TRBD2 on 6 matching bases. Trimming took off 1 base at V and 3 bases at J, with 13 bases between the two ends. Germline V gene sequence: CDR1 SGHTA, CDR2 FQGNSA. The CDR3 sequence is 15 residues long. CDR3 in amino acids: CASSLVGDSGYEQYF. The CDR3 DNA follows: TGTGCCAGCAGCTTAGTGGGGGACTCGGGCTACGAGCAGTACTTC. Filled out from reference TRBV7-2 and TRBJ2-7, the complete variable domain reads GAGVSQSPSNKVTEKGKDVELRCDPISGHTALYWYRQSLGQGLEFLIYFQGNSAPDKSGLPSDRFSAERTGGSVSTLTIQRTQQEDSAVYLCASSLVGDSGYEQYFGPGTRLTVT.

This clonotype has just a few counts. The J gene is TRBJ2-3, the V gene TRBV4-3; D possibly corresponds to TRBD2 (6 bases). Trimming shortened V by 3 bases and J by 1 base, and 14 bases separated the two germline ends. Germline V gene data show CDR1 as LGHNA and CDR2 as YSLEER. The CDR3 is 16 residues long. The CDR3 loop reads CASSQDRGGGTDTQYF. CDR3 in DNA: TGCGCCAGCAGCCAGGACCGCGGCGGGGGCACAGATACGCAGTATTTT.

The table lists this clonotype with many counts. The J gene is TRBJ2-1, the V gene TRBV10-3; 10 nucleotides line up with TRBD2. CDR1 is ENHRY and CDR2 is SYGVKD in the germline V gene. The CDR3 consists of 17 residues. With V trimmed by 2 bases and J by 8 bases, 12 bases remained unmatched. The CDR3 coding sequence is TGTGCCATCAGTGAGAGCGATATAGCGGGAGGTGTCGATGAGCAGTTCTTC. Its translation is CAISESDIAGGVDEQFF.

This clonotype was observed many times. DNA of the CDR3: TGCGCCAGCAGCCAAGAAACAGGGACCTATGGCTACACCTTC. Translating gives CASSQETGTYGYTF. V gene TRBV4-3 combines with J gene TRBJ1-2; tentatively, D is TRBD1 (6 bases). The CDR3 sequence is 14 residues long. Deletions cut 0 bases from V and 4 bases from J, with 9 bases between. CDR1 and CDR2 from the germline V gene are LGHNA and YSLEER.

This clonotype was counted many times. The V call is TRBV27, the J call TRBJ1-2, with TRBD1 identical over 7 bases. The CDR3 covers 14 residues. V shed 5 bases, J shed 9 bases, and the junction held 12 bases outside the gene matches. Germline CDR1 and CDR2: MNHEY and SMNVEV (reference sequence). DNA of the CDR3: TGTGCCAGCAGTCTCTCGGCAGGGGGAATTAGCTACACCTTC. This codes for CASSLSAGGISYTF.

This clonotype was detected ten times or more. V usage is TRBV7-2 and J usage is TRBJ2-3; 8 positions match TRBD2. The germline gives CDR1 SGHTA, CDR2 FQGNSA. This CDR3 region has 17 residues. With 0 bases clipped from V and 3 bases from J, the junction kept 8 bases outside the gene matches. In DNA, the CDR3 is TGTGCCAGCAGCTTAGCCCTAGCGGGTGGAAAGACAGATACGCAGTATTTT. Protein product: CASSLALAGGKTDTQYF.

This clonotype was picked up many times. J is TRBJ2-7 and V is TRBV10-3; D gene ambiguous. Germline assignment: CDR1 ENHRY and CDR2 SYGVKD. The CDR3 covers 12 residues. V shed 0 bases and J shed 4 bases, with 4 bases lying between them. CDR3 DNA sequence: TGTGCCATCAGTGAGTCATCATACGAGCAGTACTTC. It yields the protein CAISESSYEQYF.

This clonotype was picked up many times. V and J are TRBV4-1 and TRBJ2-5; 8 bases are a match to TRBD1. CDR1 and CDR2 (germline): MGHRA, YSYEKL. Trimming at V came to 4 bases and at J to 4 bases, leaving 8 bases not matched to a gene. There are 15 residues in the CDR3. This chain's CDR3 is CASSPRGREGETQYF. CDR3 bases: TGCGCCAGCAGCCCCAGGGGGCGCGAGGGAGAGACCCAGTACTTC.

Comments on this clonotype: One base away lies a much larger clone, so this may be a sequencing read error. The gene calls are TRBV2 and TRBJ2-3, with 10 bases aligning to TRBD2. Trimming at V came to 5 bases and at J to 8 bases, leaving 16 bases not matched to a gene. The CDR3 consists of 17 residues. Germline V gives CDR1 SNHLY, CDR2 FYNNEI. The CDR3, as DNA: TGTGCCAGCAGTCGGTCTAGCGGGAGTCTTTTGCGCCGTACGCAGTATTTT. As protein: CASSRSSGSLLRRTQYF.